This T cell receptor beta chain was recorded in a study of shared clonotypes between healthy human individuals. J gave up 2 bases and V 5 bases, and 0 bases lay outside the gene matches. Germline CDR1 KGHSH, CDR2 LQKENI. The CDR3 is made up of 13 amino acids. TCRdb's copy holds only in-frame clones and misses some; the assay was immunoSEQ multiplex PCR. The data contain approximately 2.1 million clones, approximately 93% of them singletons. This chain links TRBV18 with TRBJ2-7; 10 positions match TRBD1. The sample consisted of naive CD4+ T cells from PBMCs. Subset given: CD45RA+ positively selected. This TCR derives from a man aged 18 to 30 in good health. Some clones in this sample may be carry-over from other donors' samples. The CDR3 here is CASSGQGAYEQYF. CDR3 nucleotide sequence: TGTGCCAGCTCAGGACAGGGGGCCTACGAGCAGTACTTC.